The rows below give T cell receptor beta chains drawn from one sample of a study of T-cell memory formation after mild COVID-19. TCRdb passed the 5' RACE reads through MiXCR, listing each CDR3 protein once. The repertoire has some 450,000 distinct CDR3 sequences, around 20% of them found once; the top ten carry approximately 8.4%. Sequencing was carried out using PBMCs or a T cell subset sorted from them (not recorded which). These receptors were taken from an adult woman who had mild COVID-19 (a few samples of this study predate the infection). Cell type and time point are not known. Each CDR3 is given with its conserved first and last residue. The D gene is left open where the match is weak. Rows may omit the clone size; those that give it use once, few, many or a size class.

>TRBD1|few|TRBJ1-1|TRBV6-2/TRBV6-3
TGTGCCAGCAGTCATCCGGGACAGGGGTTTAACACTGAAGCTTTCTTT
CASSHPGQGFNTEAFF
>TRBD2|few|TRBJ2-1|TRBV12-3/TRBV12-4
TGTGCCAGCAGTCCCATGGGGAGGGTGGGGAATGAGCAGTTCTTC
CASSPMGRVGNEQFF
>TRBD1|many|TRBJ1-6|TRBV7-3
TGTGCCAGCAGCTCACGACAGGGTCGTCCCCTCCACTTT
CASSSRQGRPLHF
>-|-|TRBJ1-1|TRBV12-3/TRBV12-4
TGTGCCAGCAGTTCTGGGGCGGGGATGGACACTGAAGCTTTCTTT
CASSSGAGMDTEAFF
>TRBD1|many|TRBJ2-5|TRBV7-9
TGTGCCAGCAGCCCGACAGGGGGTAAAGAGACCCAGTACTTC
CASSPTGGKETQYF
>-|-|TRBJ2-7|TRBV11-2
TGTGCCAGCAGCCATGGGAGTACCTACGAGCAGTACTTC
CASSHGSTYEQYF
>TRBD2|few|TRBJ2-3|TRBV7-2
TGTGCCAGCAGCTTCCGGACTAGCGGTAGAGATACGCAGTATTTT
CASSFRTSGRDTQYF
>-|many|TRBJ1-2|TRBV7-6
TGTGCCAGCAGCTTAGCGCAGGGTGGGCATGGCTACACCTTC
CASSLAQGGHGYTF
>-|-|TRBJ2-1|TRBV12-3/TRBV12-4
TGTGCCAGCAGTTTTGAGGAGGGGGATGAGCAGTTCTTC
CASSFEEGDEQFF
>TRBD2|-|TRBJ2-7|TRBV20-1
TGCAGTGCTAGAGCCCTAAACCGGGCCCTCGGGAGGTCCGAGCAGTACTTC
CSARALNRALGRSEQYF
>-|many|TRBJ1-5|TRBV24-1
TGTGCCACCAGTGGGGAGGGAAAAGGTGGCAATCAGCCCCAGCATTTT
CATSGEGKGGNQPQHF
>-|-|TRBJ1-1|TRBV3-1
TGTGCCAGCAGCCAAGTTCCTGTGGGGGCTACGGAAGCTTTCTTT
CASSQVPVGATEAFF
>-|-|TRBJ2-5|TRBV7-9
TGTGCCAGCAGCTTAATCGTATGGGGAGGAAGAGAGACCCAGTACTTC
CASSLIVWGGRETQYF
>-|few|TRBJ2-7|TRBV4-1
TGCGCCAGCAGCCAAGTTCCAGTCTCCAACGAGCAGTACTTC
CASSQVPVSNEQYF
>-|-|TRBJ1-1|TRBV5-1
TGCGCCAGCAGCGACACCCACACTGAAGCTTTCTTT
CASSDTHTEAFF
>TRBD1|-|TRBJ1-2|TRBV20-1
TGCAGTGCTGAGGGACAGTCCTATGGCTACACCTTC
CSAEGQSYGYTF
>TRBD1|-|TRBJ1-1|TRBV18
TGTGCCAGCTCTACAGGGGGCTGGACTGAAGCTTTCTTT
CASSTGGWTEAFF
>TRBD1|-|TRBJ1-2|TRBV12-3/TRBV12-4
TGTGCCAGCAGTCCCTGGACAGGGGGCACGAGTGGCTACACCTTC
CASSPWTGGTSGYTF
>-|-|TRBJ1-5|TRBV2
TGTGCCAGCGGCAGACACCACGGCAATCAGCCCCAGCATTTT
CASGRHHGNQPQHF
>TRBD1|-|TRBJ1-1|TRBV29-1
TGCAGCGTTGAGGGCCTGGACAGGGGGGGAATGAACACTGAAGCTTTCTTT
CSVEGLDRGGMNTEAFF
>TRBD1|-|TRBJ1-1|TRBV9
TGTGCCAGCAGCGCGACAGGGCTACATCTGAACACTGAAGCTTTCTTT
CASSATGLHLNTEAFF
>TRBD1|few|TRBJ2-7|TRBV6-5
TGTGCCAGCAGTAACCTGGGACAGGGGAGCTACGAGCAGTACTTC
CASSNLGQGSYEQYF
>TRBD1|many|TRBJ1-1|TRBV20-1
TGCAGTGCTAGAAACCCGACAGGGATGGTAGCTTTCTTT
CSARNPTGMVAFF
>-|-|TRBJ1-1|TRBV20-1
TGCAGTGCTGGCCAGGGGAAGAACACTGAAGCTTTCTTT
CSAGQGKNTEAFF
>TRBD1|few|TRBJ1-6|TRBV7-2
TGTGCCAGCAGCTACAGGGGGGTCGATTCACCCCTCCACTTT
CASSYRGVDSPLHF
>-|-|TRBJ2-3|TRBV29-1
TGCAGCGTTGAGTTCCAGCGGAGCACAGATACGCAGTATTTT
CSVEFQRSTDTQYF
>-|-|TRBJ2-5|TRBV15
TGTGCCACCAGCAGAGGATCTTCAGCTTCCCAAGAGACCCAGTACTTC
CATSRGSSASQETQYF
>-|-|TRBJ1-1|TRBV21-1
TGTGCCAGCAGCCGCAGGGGAGACAGGGGAAGAATGAACACTGAAGCTTTCTTT
CASSRRGDRGRMNTEAFF
>-|-|TRBJ2-2|TRBV12-3/TRBV12-4
TGTGCCAGCAGTTCACAGGGAAACGGGGAGCTGTTTTTC
CASSSQGNGELFF
>-|-|TRBJ1-1|TRBV7-3
TGTGCCAGCAGCTTAAGGAACTGGGGGGAAGCTTTCTTT
CASSLRNWGEAFF
>-|many|TRBJ1-2|TRBV12-3/TRBV12-4
TGTGCCAGCAGTTGGCGCGCGGGGAGTTATGGCTACACCTTC
CASSWRAGSYGYTF
>-|few|TRBJ1-5|TRBV12-3/TRBV12-4
TGTGCCAGCGGGTTGACAGGCAATCAGCCCCAGCATTTT
CASGLTGNQPQHF
>-|few|TRBJ1-3|TRBV14
TGTGCCAGCAGCCAAGAGCCGGGTATATCAGGAAACACCATATATTTT
CASSQEPGISGNTIYF
>-|few|TRBJ1-1|TRBV7-9
TGTGCCAGCAGCTTAACGCGGGGAACTGAAGCTTTCTTT
CASSLTRGTEAFF
>-|few|TRBJ2-1|TRBV12-3/TRBV12-4
TGTGCCAGCAGTTTATGGGGGCAGAGCTCCTACAATGAGCAGTTCTTC
CASSLWGQSSYNEQFF
>-|-|TRBJ2-1|TRBV6-2/TRBV6-3
TGTGCCAGCACCCGTCAGGTTGGTAGCGGAAAGACCTACAATGAGCAGTTCTTC
CASTRQVGSGKTYNEQFF
>-|-|TRBJ2-5|TRBV5-1
TGCGCCAGCAGACTAACTGGGCCAGCACAAGAGACCCAGTACTTC
CASRLTGPAQETQYF
>-|few|TRBJ2-1|TRBV6-2/TRBV6-3
TGTGCCAGCAGTCGAGGGCGGGACCCTCACAATGAGCAGTTCTTC
CASSRGRDPHNEQFF
>-|few|TRBJ2-1|TRBV5-4
TGTGCCAGCAGCTTGGACGGAGTCTCAGGTTACATTGGTGAGCAGTTCTTC
CASSLDGVSGYIGEQFF
>-|many|TRBJ1-6|TRBV5-1
TGCGCCAGCAGCTTGAGCAGTGGGAGTTCACCCCTCCACTTT
CASSLSSGSSPLHF
>TRBD2|few|TRBJ2-5|TRBV7-9
TGTGCCAGCAGCCCCTTTAAGACTAGCGGACAAGAGACCCAGTACTTC
CASSPFKTSGQETQYF
>-|-|TRBJ1-2|TRBV6-5
TGTGCCAGCAGCCCCGGCGGCCGCGGCTACACCTTC
CASSPGGRGYTF
>-|-|TRBJ1-2|TRBV19
TGTGCCAGCACCTACACCGGGTCCTATGGCTACACCTTC
CASTYTGSYGYTF
>-|few|TRBJ2-5|TRBV19
TGTGCCAGTCGTCGACAGGACCACGAGACCCAGTACTTC
CASRRQDHETQYF
>-|few|TRBJ1-2|TRBV3-1
TGTGCCAGCAGCCACAGTACGGGCCCGCCTGGCTACACCTTC
CASSHSTGPPGYTF
>-|many|TRBJ2-3|TRBV7-2
TGTGCCAGCAGCTTACGACCTTCAGCGGGTACAGATACGCAGTATTTT
CASSLRPSAGTDTQYF
>TRBD1|-|TRBJ1-3|TRBV25-1
TGTGCCAGCAGTGAATTCATCAGGGGGCCATCTGGAAACACCATATATTTT
CASSEFIRGPSGNTIYF
>-|-|TRBJ1-3|TRBV20-1
TGCAGTGCTCGCGGACGTGGGGACTCTGGAAACACCATATATTTT
CSARGRGDSGNTIYF
>-|few|TRBJ2-1|TRBV24-1
TGTGCCACCAGTGTAAGGGGCCAGATCAATGAGCAGTTCTTC
CATSVRGQINEQFF
>TRBD1|many|TRBJ1-3|TRBV7-2
TGTGCCAGCAGCACAACAGGGGCTTACTCTGGAAACACCATATATTTT
CASSTTGAYSGNTIYF
>-|few|TRBJ1-1|TRBV24-1
TGTGCCACCAGTGTCGGGGGTAACACTGAAGCTTTCTTT
CATSVGGNTEAFF
>-|-|TRBJ1-5|TRBV6-5
TGTGCCAGCAGCCCGGCCGGTAGAGGGAGGGATCAGCCCCAGCATTTT
CASSPAGRGRDQPQHF
>-|few|TRBJ2-7|TRBV12-3/TRBV12-4
TGTGCCAGCAGTAAGGGGACCTACGAGCAGTACTTC
CASSKGTYEQYF
>TRBD1|many|TRBJ2-7|TRBV7-9
TGTGCCAGCAGCCCTACAGGGGCCTACGAGCAGTACTTC
CASSPTGAYEQYF
>-|few|TRBJ1-1|TRBV21-1
TGTGCCAGCAGCAAAGCTACCCCCGGCACAGGGAGCATGAACACTGAAGCTTTCTTT
CASSKATPGTGSMNTEAFF